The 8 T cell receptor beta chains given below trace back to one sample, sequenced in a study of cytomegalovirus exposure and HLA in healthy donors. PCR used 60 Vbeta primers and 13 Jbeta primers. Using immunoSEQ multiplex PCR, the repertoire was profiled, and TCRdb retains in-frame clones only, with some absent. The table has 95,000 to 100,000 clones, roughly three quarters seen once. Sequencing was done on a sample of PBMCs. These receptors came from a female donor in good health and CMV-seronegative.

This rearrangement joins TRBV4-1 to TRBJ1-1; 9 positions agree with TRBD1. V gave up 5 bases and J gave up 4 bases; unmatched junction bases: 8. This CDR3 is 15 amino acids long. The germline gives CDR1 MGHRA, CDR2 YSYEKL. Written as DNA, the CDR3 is TGCGCCAGCAGCTTCCGCACAGGGGGCGGCACTGAAGCTTTCTTT. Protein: CASSFRTGGGTEAFF.

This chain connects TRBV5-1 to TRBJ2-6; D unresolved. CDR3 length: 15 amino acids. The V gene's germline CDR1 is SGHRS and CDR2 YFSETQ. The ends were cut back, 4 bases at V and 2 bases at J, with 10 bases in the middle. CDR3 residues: CASSPGLTGANVLTF. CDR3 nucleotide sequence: TGCGCCAGCAGCCCGGGTCTCACTGGGGCCAACGTCCTGACTTTC.

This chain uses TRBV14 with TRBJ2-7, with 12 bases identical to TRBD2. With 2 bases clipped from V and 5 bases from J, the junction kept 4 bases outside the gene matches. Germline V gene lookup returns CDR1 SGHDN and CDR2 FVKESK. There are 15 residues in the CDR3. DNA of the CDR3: TGTGCCAGCAGCCAAAGGAGGACTAGCGGGGACGAGCAGTACTTC. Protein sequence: CASSQRRTSGDEQYF. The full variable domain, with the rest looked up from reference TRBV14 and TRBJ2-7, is EAGVTQFPSHSVIEKGQTVTLRCDPISGHDNLYWYRRVMGKEIKFLLHFVKESKQDESGMPNNRFLAERTGGTYSTLKVQPAELEDSGVYFCASSQRRTSGDEQYFGPGTRLTVT.

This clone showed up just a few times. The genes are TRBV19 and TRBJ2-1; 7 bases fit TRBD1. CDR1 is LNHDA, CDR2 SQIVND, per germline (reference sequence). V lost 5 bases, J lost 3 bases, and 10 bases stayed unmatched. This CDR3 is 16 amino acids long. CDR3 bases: TGTGCCAGTAGTGGAGTTGGGACAGCCCGCTACAATGAGCAGTTCTTC. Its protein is CASSGVGTARYNEQFF.

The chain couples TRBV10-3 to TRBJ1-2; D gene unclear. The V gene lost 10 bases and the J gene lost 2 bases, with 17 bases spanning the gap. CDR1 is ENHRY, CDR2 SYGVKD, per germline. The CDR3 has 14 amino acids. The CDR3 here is CATATPVTNYGYTF. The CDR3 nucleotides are TGTGCCACCGCTACCCCCGTAACCAACTATGGCTACACCTTC.

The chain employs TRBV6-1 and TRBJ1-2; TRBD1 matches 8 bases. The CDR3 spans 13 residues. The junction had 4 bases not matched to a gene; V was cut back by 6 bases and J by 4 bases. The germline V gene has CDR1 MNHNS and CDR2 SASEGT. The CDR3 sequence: CASRETGGYGYTF. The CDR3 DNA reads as TGTGCCAGCAGAGAAACAGGGGGCTATGGCTACACCTTC.

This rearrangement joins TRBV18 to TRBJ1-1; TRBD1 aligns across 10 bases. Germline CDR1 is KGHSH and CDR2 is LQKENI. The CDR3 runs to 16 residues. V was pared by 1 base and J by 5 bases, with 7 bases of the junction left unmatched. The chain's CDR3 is CASSPREGQGWTEAFF. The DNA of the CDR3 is TGTGCCAGCTCACCACGGGAGGGACAGGGGTGGACTGAAGCTTTCTTT.

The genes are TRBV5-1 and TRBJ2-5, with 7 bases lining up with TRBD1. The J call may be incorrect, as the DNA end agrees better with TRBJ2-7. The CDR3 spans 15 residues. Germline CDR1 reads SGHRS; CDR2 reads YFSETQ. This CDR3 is CASSLAYDRAYEQYF. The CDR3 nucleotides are TGCGCCAGCAGCTTGGCTTACGACAGGGCCTACGAGCAGTACTTC.